The T cell receptor beta chain described here comes from a study of T cells in Graves' hyperthyroidism and ophthalmopathy. For the study at large: It was at initial diagnosis, before any treatment, that peripheral blood was collected.

The sample holds many counts of this clonotype. Those with hyperthyroidism were 18 to 65 years old, newly diagnosed, and ill for under 2 months. Uncontrolled infection, other autoimmune disease, pregnancy and lactation each barred patients from inclusion. Amplified TCR beta CDR3 regions came from RNA transcripts. TCR CDR3 underwent first-round RT-PCR with the HTBI primer set. TCRdb processed the multiplex PCR reads anew with MiXCR; each CDR3 protein has one entry. The sample shows about 250,000 distinct CDR3 sequences, roughly 15% of them seen only once. This CDR3 comprises 17 residues. Germline V CDR1 and CDR2: SGHVS, FQNEAQ. V was cut by 7 bases and J by 7 bases, with 23 bases left in between.

This TCR derives from a woman between 50 and 59 years old with Graves' hyperthyroidism that later progressed to Graves' ophthalmopathy. This chain uses TRBV7-8 with TRBJ1-6, with D perhaps matching TRBD1 (6 bases). The sample comprised blood. CDR3 in amino acids: CASTLRGTGRGNSPLHF. In DNA form, the CDR3 reads TGTGCCAGCACCCTAAGGGGGACTGGACGGGGAAATTCACCCCTCCACTTT. The full variable domain, with the rest looked up from reference TRBV7-8 and TRBJ1-6, is GAGVSQSPRYKVAKRGQDVALRCDPISGHVSLFWYQQALGQGPEFLTYFQNEAQLDKSGLPSDRFFAERPEGSVSTLKIQRTQQEDSAVYLCASTLRGTGRGNSPLHFGNGTRLTVT.